Listed below are T cell receptor beta chains from one sample, sequenced in a study of cytomegalovirus exposure and HLA in healthy donors. This table comes from immunoSEQ multiplex PCR, and its TCRdb copy is limited to in-frame clones, with some not included. The ten top clones account for under 2.5%, within a sample of under 200,000 clones. The sample taken for sequencing was PBMCs. All receptors come from a man aged 25-45 years in good health and CMV-seronegative. The CDR3 runs from the conserved cysteine through the conserved F or W.

j_call: TRBJ2-5
v_call: TRBV19
cdr3_aa: CASSPLMEGTGETQYF

j_call: TRBJ1-2
v_call: TRBV18
cdr3_aa: CASTRYSDGYTF

j_call: TRBJ2-6
v_call: TRBV21-1
cdr3_aa: CASRVQGAISGANVLTF

j_call: TRBJ2-7
v_call: TRBV20-1
cdr3_aa: CSATQGREQYF

j_call: TRBJ2-7
v_call: TRBV4-3
cdr3_aa: CASSQRGGDRGYEQYF

j_call: TRBJ2-7
v_call: TRBV5-1
cdr3_aa: CASSLLLAGTYEQYF

j_call: TRBJ2-5
v_call: TRBV5-1
cdr3_aa: CASSPIFADQETQYF

j_call: TRBJ1-5
v_call: TRBV15
cdr3_aa: CATSTWDRGQPQHF

j_call: TRBJ1-5
v_call: TRBV9
cdr3_aa: CASSATDGEQNQPQHF

j_call: TRBJ2-5
v_call: TRBV5-1
cdr3_aa: CASSQGVAGQETQYF

j_call: TRBJ2-1
v_call: TRBV19
cdr3_aa: CASSIGSSGRLYNEQFF

j_call: TRBJ2-3
v_call: TRBV19
cdr3_aa: CASSPRLAGVGDTQYF

j_call: TRBJ1-2
v_call: TRBV4-1
cdr3_aa: CASSQDGGILRNYGYTF

j_call: TRBJ2-7
v_call: TRBV2
cdr3_aa: CASSDMRVDYPYEQYF

j_call: TRBJ1-1
v_call: TRBV29-1
cdr3_aa: CSVDPQGTEAFF

j_call: TRBJ2-1
v_call: TRBV19
cdr3_aa: CASSIGLAGVSEQFF

j_call: TRBJ2-3
v_call: TRBV4-3
cdr3_aa: CASSQELGTSTDTQYF

j_call: TRBJ1-5
v_call: TRBV14
cdr3_aa: CASSQAGGEQPQHF

j_call: TRBJ2-3
v_call: TRBV5-4
cdr3_aa: CASSERQGSTDTQYF

j_call: TRBJ2-1
v_call: TRBV6-5
cdr3_aa: CASSSDNEQFF

j_call: TRBJ2-3
v_call: TRBV9
cdr3_aa: CASSVGASTDTQYF

j_call: TRBJ1-1
v_call: TRBV12-5
cdr3_aa: CAHGFGGNTEAFF

j_call: TRBJ2-7
v_call: TRBV7-9
cdr3_aa: CASSRPDNSYEQYF

j_call: TRBJ2-1
v_call: TRBV18
cdr3_aa: CASSPLETSGIYNEQFF

j_call: TRBJ1-4
v_call: TRBV2
cdr3_aa: CASRKTADNEKLFF

j_call: TRBJ1-3
v_call: TRBV6-5
cdr3_aa: CASSFFSGSSGNTIYF

j_call: TRBJ2-7
v_call: TRBV28
cdr3_aa: CASRTSGSSYEQYF

j_call: -
v_call: TRBV7-9
cdr3_aa: CASSYLRDRAPEQYF

j_call: -
v_call: TRBV5-1
cdr3_aa: CASSLDSRSSYEQYF

j_call: TRBJ1-1
v_call: TRBV27
cdr3_aa: CASSFVGTEAFF

j_call: TRBJ1-6
v_call: TRBV5-3
cdr3_aa: CARKRGSPLHF

j_call: TRBJ1-5
v_call: TRBV2
cdr3_aa: CASSELDSNQPQHF

j_call: TRBJ1-2
v_call: TRBV10-3
cdr3_aa: CAISDPPTGNYGYTF